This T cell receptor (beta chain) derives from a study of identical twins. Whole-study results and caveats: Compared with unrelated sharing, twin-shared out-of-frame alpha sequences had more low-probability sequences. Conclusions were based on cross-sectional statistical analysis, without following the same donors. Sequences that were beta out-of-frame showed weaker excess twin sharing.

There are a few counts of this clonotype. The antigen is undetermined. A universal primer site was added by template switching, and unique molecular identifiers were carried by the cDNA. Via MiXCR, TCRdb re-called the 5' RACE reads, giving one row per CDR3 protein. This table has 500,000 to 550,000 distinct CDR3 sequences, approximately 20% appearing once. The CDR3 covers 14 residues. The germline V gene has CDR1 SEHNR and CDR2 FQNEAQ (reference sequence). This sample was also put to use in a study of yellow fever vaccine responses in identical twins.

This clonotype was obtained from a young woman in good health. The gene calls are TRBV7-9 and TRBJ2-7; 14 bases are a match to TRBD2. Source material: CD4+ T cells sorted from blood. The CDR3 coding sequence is TGTGTGTCTGGGACTAGCGGGAGCTCGGGCGAGCAGTACTTC. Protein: CVSGTSGSSGEQYF.